This T cell receptor beta chain was captured in a study of OX40 agonist ivuxolimab in advanced cancers. Study context: Dose-escalation cases comprised hepatocellular carcinoma, melanoma, renal cell or head and neck cancer.

With 0 bases removed from V and 0 bases from J, the gap between germline ends came to 10 bases. Germline CDR1 SGHRS, CDR2 YFSETQ. The CDR3 totals 16 residues. With baseline, cycle 4 day 1, and cycle 7 day 1 as timepoints, blood was sampled. Whole-study findings and limits: No determination was made of the antigen specificity of the expanded peripheral T cells.

Sequenced by immunoSEQ multiplex PCR; TCRdb stores in-frame clones only, minus some. The data hold around 77,000 clones, with roughly 89% observed a single time. This clone was counted a single time. The antigen remains unidentified. Sequenced material: CD4+ or CD8+ T cells sorted from blood, taken in a trial of the OX40 agonist ivuxolimab. The origin of this receptor is an adult with an advanced solid tumor such as melanoma, head and neck, liver or kidney cancer. The rearrangement joins TRBV5-1 to TRBJ1-3; no firm D call. CDR3 sequence (DNA): TGCGCCAGCAGCTTGGCCGGCGGATTCTCTGGAAACACCATATATTTT. Protein product: CASSLAGGFSGNTIYF. The full variable domain, in which reference TRBV5-1 and TRBJ1-3 provide the parts outside the CDR3, is KAGVTQTPRYLIKTRGQQVTLSCSPISGHRSVSWYQQTPGQGLQFLFEYFSETQRNKGNFPGRFSGRQFSNSRSEMNVSTLELGDSALYLCASSLAGGFSGNTIYFGEGSWLTVV.